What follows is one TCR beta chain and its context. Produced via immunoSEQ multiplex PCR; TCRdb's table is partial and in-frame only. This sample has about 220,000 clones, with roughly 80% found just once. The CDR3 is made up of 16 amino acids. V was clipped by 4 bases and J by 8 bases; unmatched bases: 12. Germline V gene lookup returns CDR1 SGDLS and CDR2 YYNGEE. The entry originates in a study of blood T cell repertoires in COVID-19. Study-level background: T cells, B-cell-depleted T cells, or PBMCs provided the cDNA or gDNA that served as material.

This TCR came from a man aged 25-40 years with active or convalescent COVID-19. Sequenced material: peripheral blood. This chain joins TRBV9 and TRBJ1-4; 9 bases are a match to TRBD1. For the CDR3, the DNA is TGTGCCAGCAGCCCAACAGGGGGCAGCACAGAGGAAAAACTGTTTTTT. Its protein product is CASSPTGGSTEEKLFF.